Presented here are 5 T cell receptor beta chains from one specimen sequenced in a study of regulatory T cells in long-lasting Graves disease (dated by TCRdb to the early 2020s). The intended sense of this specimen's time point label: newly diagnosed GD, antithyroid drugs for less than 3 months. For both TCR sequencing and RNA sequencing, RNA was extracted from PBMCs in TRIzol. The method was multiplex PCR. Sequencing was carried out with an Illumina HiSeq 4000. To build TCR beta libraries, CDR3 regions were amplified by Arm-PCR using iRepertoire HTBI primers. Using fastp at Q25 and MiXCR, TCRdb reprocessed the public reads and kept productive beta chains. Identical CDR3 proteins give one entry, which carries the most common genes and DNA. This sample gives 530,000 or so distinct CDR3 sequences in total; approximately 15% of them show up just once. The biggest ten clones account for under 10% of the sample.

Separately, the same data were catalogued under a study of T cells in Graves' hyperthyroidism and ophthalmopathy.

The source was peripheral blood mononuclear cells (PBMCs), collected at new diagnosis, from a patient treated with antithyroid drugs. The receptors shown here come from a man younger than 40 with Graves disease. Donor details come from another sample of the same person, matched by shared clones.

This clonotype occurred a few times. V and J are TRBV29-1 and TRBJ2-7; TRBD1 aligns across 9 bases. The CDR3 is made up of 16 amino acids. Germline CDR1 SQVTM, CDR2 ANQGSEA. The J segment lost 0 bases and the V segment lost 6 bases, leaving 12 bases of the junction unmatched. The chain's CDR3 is CSVETPTGGFSYEQYF. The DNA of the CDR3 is TGCAGCGTAGAAACTCCCACAGGGGGCTTCTCCTACGAGCAGTACTTC.

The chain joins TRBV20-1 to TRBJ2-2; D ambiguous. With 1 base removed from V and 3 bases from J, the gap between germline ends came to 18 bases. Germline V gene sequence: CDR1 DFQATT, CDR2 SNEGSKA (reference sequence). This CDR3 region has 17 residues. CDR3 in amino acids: CSARAYPLEKYTGELFF. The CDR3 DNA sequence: TGCAGTGCTAGAGCATACCCCCTCGAGAAGTACACCGGGGAGCTGTTTTTT.

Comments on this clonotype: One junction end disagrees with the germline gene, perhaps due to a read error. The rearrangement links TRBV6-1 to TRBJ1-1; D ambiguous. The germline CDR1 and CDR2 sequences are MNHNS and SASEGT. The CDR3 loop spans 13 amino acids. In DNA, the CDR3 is TGTGCCAGCAGTGAACGAGTTAACACTGAAGCTTCCTTT. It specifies CASSERVNTEASF.

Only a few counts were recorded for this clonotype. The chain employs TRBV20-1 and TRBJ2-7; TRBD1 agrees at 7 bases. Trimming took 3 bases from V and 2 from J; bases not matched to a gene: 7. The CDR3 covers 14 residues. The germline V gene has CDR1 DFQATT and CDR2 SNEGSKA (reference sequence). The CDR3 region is CSARLWDRTYEQYF. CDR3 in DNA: TGCAGTGCTAGGCTCTGGGACAGAACCTACGAGCAGTACTTC.

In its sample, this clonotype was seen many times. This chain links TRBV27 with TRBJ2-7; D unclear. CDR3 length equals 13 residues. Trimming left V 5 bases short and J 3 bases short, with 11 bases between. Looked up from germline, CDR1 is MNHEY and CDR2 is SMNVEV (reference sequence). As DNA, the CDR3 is TGTGCCAGCAGTAACCTAGGTAGCTACGAGCAGTACTTC. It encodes CASSNLGSYEQYF.